This T cell receptor beta chain was recovered during a study of T-cell reconstitution after alpha-beta-depleted transplantation in children. Construction of the TCRbeta library involved unique molecular identifiers. TCRdb used MiXCR to reprocess the PCR reads, holding one entry per CDR3 protein. Of about 370,000 distinct CDR3 sequences in the sample, roughly 22% were seen once. The CDR3 has 16 amino acids. The germline V gene has CDR1 MGHRA and CDR2 YSYEKL. The V gene end was trimmed by 5 bases and the J gene end by 8 bases; junction bases not matched to a gene: 17. The chain employs TRBV4-1 and TRBJ1-1, with 7 bases matching TRBD1. The sample in question was PBMCs from the stem cell graft donor, obtained from the stem cell graft. The sequence was collected from a human donor who donated a stem cell graft to a child with acute myeloid leukemia. The CDR3 protein is CASSFLRTGRYEEAFF. CDR3 in DNA: TGCGCCAGCAGCTTTCTTCGGACAGGCAGGTATGAGGAAGCTTTCTTT.